The present TCR beta chain was sequenced within a study of shared clonotypes between healthy human individuals. Trimming removed 6 bases from V and 3 bases from J, with 13 bases in between. The CDR3 loop spans 14 amino acids. In germline, CDR1 is KGHSH, CDR2 LQKENI. As regards this clone: Its antigen remains unidentified.

Here immunoSEQ multiplex PCR was the method, and the copy in TCRdb shows in-frame clones only, minus some. The table includes 1.6 million or so clones, just under 99% detected once. The study's findings and limits: Collection of samples was limited to blood; tissue repertoires likely differ. Against clonotypes common to all four donors, non-shared ones had lower generation probabilities.

Recent vaccinations or acute infections were absent in the healthy HIV-negative adult donors. The sample taken for sequencing was naive CD4+ T cells sorted from blood. The subset was: CD45RA+ positively selected. The clonotype comes from a man aged 30 to 45 in good health. The chain couples TRBV18 to TRBJ2-3; D ambiguous. CDR3: CASSPAADTDTQYF. CDR3 bases: TGTGCCAGCTCGCCGGCGGCCGATACAGATACGCAGTATTTT.